These T cell receptor beta chains were read from a single sample in a study of glioma-infiltrating T cells after dendritic cell vaccination. Data came from immunoSEQ multiplex PCR; TCRdb stores just in-frame clones and leaves some out. The profile covers fewer than 50,000 clones, with 70% to 85% appearing a single time and roughly 7.7% taken by the ten largest. Sequencing was performed on blood, taken before dendritic cell vaccination. Source of these receptors: a human donor with glioblastoma. The CDR3 runs from the conserved cysteine through the conserved F or W. A D gene is named only where the DNA matches it firmly. Size is stated for part of the rows, as once, few or many counts, or as a class when the clone is expanded.

d_call: NA; v_call: TRBV19; j_call: TRBJ1-2; clone_size: NA; cdr3_nt: TGTGCCAGTAGTATTATGGAAGGAGACTATGGCTACACCTTC; cdr3_aa: CASSIMEGDYGYTF
d_call: NA; v_call: TRBV7-8; j_call: TRBJ2-1; clone_size: few; cdr3_nt: TGTGCCAGCAGCCCTTACCGGGACACCAATGAGCAGTTCTTC; cdr3_aa: CASSPYRDTNEQFF
d_call: TRBD1; v_call: TRBV4-3; j_call: TRBJ2-7; clone_size: NA; cdr3_nt: TGCGCCAGCAGCCTGGGGACAGGGAGCTCCTCCTACGAGCAGTACTTC; cdr3_aa: CASSLGTGSSSYEQYF
d_call: TRBD2; v_call: TRBV6-6; j_call: TRBJ2-3; clone_size: NA; cdr3_nt: TGTGCCAGCAGTTACGGCGGCGCGGGGGGCACAGATACGCAGTATTTT; cdr3_aa: CASSYGGAGGTDTQYF
d_call: NA; v_call: TRBV5-1; j_call: TRBJ2-5; clone_size: NA; cdr3_nt: TGCGCCAGCAGCTTGGCACAGGGACAGACCCAGTACTTC; cdr3_aa: CASSLAQGQTQYF
d_call: NA; v_call: TRBV7-6; j_call: TRBJ2-1; clone_size: NA; cdr3_nt: TGTGCCAGCAGCTTAACGCGGGGGACAGGCAATGAGCAGTTCTTC; cdr3_aa: CASSLTRGTGNEQFF
d_call: TRBD2; v_call: TRBV5-1; j_call: TRBJ2-1; clone_size: NA; cdr3_nt: TGCGCCAGCTCCGGGACTAGCGGGGATAATGAGCAGTTCTTC; cdr3_aa: CASSGTSGDNEQFF
d_call: TRBD2; v_call: TRBV2; j_call: TRBJ2-3; clone_size: NA; cdr3_nt: TGTGCCAGCAGAGCCGGACTAGCGGGCCCGAATACGCAGTATTTT; cdr3_aa: CASRAGLAGPNTQYF
d_call: TRBD2; v_call: TRBV10-3; j_call: TRBJ2-5; clone_size: NA; cdr3_nt: TGTGCCATCAATCCCAGCGGGGGAAGAAAAGAGACCCAGTACTTC; cdr3_aa: CAINPSGGRKETQYF
d_call: TRBD1; v_call: TRBV6-5; j_call: TRBJ1-2; clone_size: NA; cdr3_nt: TGTGCCAGCAGGACCCGGACAGGGAACCGTCATGGCTACACCTTC; cdr3_aa: CASRTRTGNRHGYTF
d_call: NA; v_call: TRBV4-1; j_call: TRBJ2-3; clone_size: NA; cdr3_nt: TGCGCCAGCAGCCAAGATATATCACCAGCGGTGGCGCAGTATTTT; cdr3_aa: CASSQDISPAVAQYF
d_call: NA; v_call: TRBV11-2; j_call: TRBJ1-2; clone_size: few; cdr3_nt: TGTGCCAGCAGCCTGAGTCGGACAAACTATGGCTACACCTTC; cdr3_aa: CASSLSRTNYGYTF
d_call: NA; v_call: TRBV7-2; j_call: TRBJ1-3; clone_size: NA; cdr3_nt: TGTGCCAGCAGCCTAGGGGCCCTCTCTGGAAACACCATATATTTT; cdr3_aa: CASSLGALSGNTIYF